These T cell receptor beta chains were read from a single sample in a study of CD8 T cells in ankylosing spondylitis. TCRdb re-derived calls from the 5' RACE reads in MiXCR, one entry per CDR3 protein. Here the sample spans tens of thousands of distinct CDR3 sequences, roughly 8.6% being singletons. The specimen was blood. These TCRs come from a male donor with ankylosing spondylitis or in good health (not recorded which). The CDR3 runs from the conserved cysteine through the conserved F or W. The order of the fields is J gene, D gene, CDR3 length, clone size, V gene, CDR3 DNA, CDR3 protein. A D gene is named only where the DNA matches it firmly. Clone size is shown for a subset of rows, as once, few, many or a class of expanded clone.

>TRBJ1-1|.|14|few|TRBV27
TGTGCCAGCAGTCAGGGTGAAATGAACACTGAAGCTTTCTTT
CASSQGEMNTEAFF
>TRBJ2-2|TRBD2|16|.|TRBV25-1
TGTGCCAGCAGTGAGGTAGCGGGGACGAACACCGGGGAGCTGTTTTTT
CASSEVAGTNTGELFF
>TRBJ2-3|.|14|many|TRBV3-1
TGTGCCAGCAGCCAAGATAGGGGGGCCCGTACGCAGTATTTT
CASSQDRGARTQYF
>TRBJ1-4|.|18|few|TRBV7-9
TGTGCCAGCAGCAAGCACCGACAGGCTACCGCAACTAATGAAAAACTGTTTTTT
CASSKHRQATATNEKLFF
>TRBJ2-3|TRBD2|13|.|TRBV7-2
TGTGCCAGCACTTGGGGGGGAGCAAATACGCAGTATTTT
CASTWGGANTQYF
>TRBJ2-2|.|13|.|TRBV6-2/TRBV6-3
TGTGCCAGCAAAGGGTCGGGCACCGGGGAGCTGTTTTTT
CASKGSGTGELFF
>TRBJ2-7|.|15|.|TRBV7-2
TGTGCCAGCAGCTTAGCGCCGGGACACTCCTACGAGCAGTACTTC
CASSLAPGHSYEQYF
>TRBJ1-4|.|14|.|TRBV7-2
TGTGCCAGCAGGAAACAGGGTCCGGATGAAAAACTGTTTTTT
CASRKQGPDEKLFF
>TRBJ2-1|.|12|few|TRBV25-1
TGTGCCAGCAGTGATTGGGGGAATGAGCAGTTCTTC
CASSDWGNEQFF
>TRBJ1-1|TRBD1|18|few|TRBV6-2/TRBV6-3
TGTGCCAGCAGTTACCCGCACAGGGGACCCTCCGCGGCCACTGAAGCTTTCTTT
CASSYPHRGPSAATEAFF
>TRBJ2-3|.|14|.|TRBV5-1
TGCGCCAGCAGTTGGACGGCCCCCACAGATACGCAGTATTTT
CASSWTAPTDTQYF
>TRBJ2-2|.|11|few|TRBV7-9
TGTGCCAGCAGACGGACCGGGGAGCTGTTTTTT
CASRRTGELFF
>TRBJ2-2|.|15|few|TRBV7-9
TGTGCCAGCACCCAAAGGCAGGGGAACACCGGGGAGCTGTTTTTT
CASTQRQGNTGELFF
>TRBJ2-2|.|16|many|TRBV6-6
TGTGCCAGCGGGTACCGGGTAGGGGCCAACACCGGGGAGCTGTTTTTT
CASGYRVGANTGELFF
>TRBJ2-1|.|16|many|TRBV5-1
TGCGCCAGCAGCTTGGACAGCTCAATGATCTACAATGAGCAGTTCTTC
CASSLDSSMIYNEQFF
>TRBJ2-2|.|15|few|TRBV5-1
TGCGCCAGCAGCTTGGGGACACCGAACACCGGGGAGCTGTTTTTT
CASSLGTPNTGELFF
>TRBJ2-1|.|14|.|TRBV6-2/TRBV6-3
TGTGCCAGCAGTGCCTCGAGCACCTACAATGAGCAGTTCTTC
CASSASSTYNEQFF
>TRBJ2-1|.|14|.|TRBV7-2
TGTGCCAGCAGCTTAGACCCTAGCTCTAATGAGCAGTTCTTC
CASSLDPSSNEQFF
>TRBJ2-1|TRBD2|16|.|TRBV20-1
TGCAGTGCTAGATTTGCCGGGACTAGCGTGATCCATGAGCAGTTCTTC
CSARFAGTSVIHEQFF
>TRBJ2-4|TRBD1|16|many|TRBV20-1
TGCAGTGCTAGAGATCTTCGGTGGGGACAGGGGAACATTCAGTACTTC
CSARDLRWGQGNIQYF